The 30 T cell receptor beta chains given below trace back to one sample, sequenced in a study of human T cells and chemical hapten exposure. TCRdb reanalysed the RACE reads using MiXCR and keeps one entry per CDR3 protein. The data show under 70,000 distinct CDR3 sequences, roughly 10% seen once. Time point of the sample: pre-sensitization, week 0. Treatment indicated: therapeutic diphenylcyclopropenone sensitization with weekly scalp DPC. The material was whole blood, obtained in connection with sensitization to the hapten diphenylcyclopropenone (DPC). The receptors originated from a middle-aged woman with alopecia areata. Some clones in this sample may be carry-over from other donors' samples.

The V call is TRBV6-2 or TRBV6-3, the J call TRBJ2-2; D possibly corresponds to TRBD2 (5 bases). V was pared by 8 bases and J by 5 bases, with 21 bases between. The CDR3 runs to 16 residues. CDR1 MNHEY and CDR2 SVGEGT come from the germline V gene. The CDR3 nucleotides are TGTGCCAGCCTCCAAAGGATGTCGGGGTTTACCGGGGAGCTGTTTTTT. Protein: CASLQRMSGFTGELFF.

This clonotype was seen only a few times. The chain combines TRBV10-3 with TRBJ1-1; 7 bases agree with TRBD1. The J segment lost 3 bases and the V segment lost 6 bases, leaving 7 bases of the junction unmatched. CDR1 is ENHRY, CDR2 SYGVKD, per germline. This CDR3 contains 14 residues. The CDR3 sequence is CAISRQGRDTEAFF. The CDR3 DNA reads as TGTGCCATCAGCAGACAGGGTAGGGACACTGAAGCTTTCTTT.

This clonotype was seen more than once but under ten times. The CDR3 DNA reads TGTGCCAGCAGTTCCACTTCTATCGGGGATCAGCCCCAGCATTTT. Translated: CASSSTSIGDQPQHF. The chain has TRBV28 and TRBJ1-5; D call uncertain. Germline CDR1 and CDR2: MDHEN and SYDVKM. The ends were cut back, 4 bases at V and 5 bases at J, with 15 bases in the middle. CDR3 length: 15 amino acids.

At least ten counts were recorded for this clonotype. V is TRBV30 and J is TRBJ1-5; no definite D call. With 0 bases removed from V and 0 bases from J, the gap between germline ends came to 6 bases. There are 14 residues in the CDR3. Germline V gene sequence: CDR1 GTSNPN, CDR2 SVGIG (reference sequence). The CDR3 DNA is TGTGCCTGGAGTGTACTCGATAGCAATCAGCCCCAGCATTTT. It codes for CAWSVLDSNQPQHF.

Remarks on this clonotype: At one boundary the junction diverges from the germline segment, which might be a read error. V is TRBV12-3 or TRBV12-4 and J is TRBJ1-1, with D unclear. The CDR3 sequence is 12 residues long. CDR3 loop: CACSPMNTEAFF. DNA of the CDR3: TGTGCCTGCAGCCCCATGAACACTGAAGCTTTCTTT.

This clonotype was observed at least ten times. The chain has TRBV12-3 or TRBV12-4 and TRBJ2-7; 8 bases line up with TRBD1. V lost 2 bases and J lost 4; bases outside the gene matches: 4. This CDR3 is 14 amino acids long. The CDR3: CASSLTGGVYEQYF. CDR3 nucleotide sequence: TGTGCCAGCAGTTTAACAGGGGGTGTTTACGAGCAGTACTTC.

This clonotype was counted at least ten times. This CDR3 is CASSEAGGVDGYTF. The CDR3 DNA sequence: TGTGCCAGCAGTGAGGCAGGGGGCGTTGATGGCTACACCTTC. The chain recombines TRBV2 with TRBJ1-2, with 8 bases identical to TRBD1. V was pared by 3 bases and J by 6 bases, with 6 bases of the junction left unmatched. The CDR3 is 14 residues long. Germline CDR1 and CDR2: SNHLY and FYNNEI. Full variable domain (remainder filled in from reference TRBV2 and TRBJ1-2): EPEVTQTPSHQVTQMGQEVILRCVPISNHLYFYWYRQILGQKVEFLVSFYNNEISEKSEIFDDQFSVERPDGSNFTLKIRSTKLEDSAMYFCASSEAGGVDGYTFGSGTRLTVV.

This clonotype was counted at least ten times. The chain couples TRBV29-1 to TRBJ2-7, with a tentative D call TRBD2 (5 bases). CDR3 length: 14 amino acids. Trimming removed 6 bases at V and 1 base at J, with 16 bases between. Germline loops: CDR1 SQVTM, CDR2 ANQGSEA. CDR3 residues: CSVQEGLASYEQYF. DNA of the CDR3: TGCAGCGTACAAGAAGGTCTAGCTTCCTACGAGCAGTACTTC.

In its sample, this clonotype was seen a few times. V and J are TRBV29-1 and TRBJ2-7, with TRBD1 matching over 7 bases. The CDR3 loop spans 13 amino acids. V dropped 6 bases and J dropped 3; count of bases not matched to a gene: 8. The germline V gene has CDR1 SQVTM and CDR2 ANQGSEA. CDR3: CSVGDSPLYEQYF. As DNA, the CDR3 is TGCAGCGTGGGGGACAGTCCTCTCTACGAGCAGTACTTC.

The chain carries TRBV18 and TRBJ2-5, with D unresolved. V lost 4 bases and J lost 2, with 8 bases in between. The CDR3 totals 13 residues. Germline V gene sequence: CDR1 KGHSH, CDR2 LQKENI. CDR3 sequence (DNA): TGTGCCAGCTCACAGGCCTCTCAAGAGACCCAGTACTTC. Translated, it gives CASSQASQETQYF.

The sample holds many counts of this clonotype. J is TRBJ2-3 and V is TRBV5-1; 8 bases align to TRBD1. This CDR3 contains 15 residues. V was pared by 4 bases and J by 2 bases, with 6 bases of the junction left unmatched. The germline V gene has CDR1 SGHRS and CDR2 YFSETQ. DNA of the CDR3: TGCGCCAGCAGCCCGGGACAGGTCAACACAGATACGCAGTATTTT. Translation gives CASSPGQVNTDTQYF.

This clonotype was seen at least ten times. V usage is TRBV25-1 and J usage is TRBJ2-1; D unclear. Germline V gene data show CDR1 as MGHDK and CDR2 as SYGVNS. The CDR3 consists of 11 residues. Trimming shortened V by 5 bases and J by 6 bases, and 5 bases separated the two germline ends. The chain's CDR3 is CASSLGNEQFF. As DNA, the CDR3 is TGTGCCAGCAGTCTTGGCAATGAGCAGTTCTTC. The full variable domain, with the rest looked up from reference TRBV25-1 and TRBJ2-1, is EADIYQTPRYLVIGTGKKITLECSQTMGHDKMYWYQQDPGMELHLIHYSYGVNSTEKGDLSSESTVSRIRTEHFPLTLESARPSHTSQYLCASSLGNEQFFGPGTRLTVL.

Only a few counts were recorded for this clonotype. CDR3 protein: CASSPRAGANTEAFF. As DNA, the CDR3 is TGTGCCAGCAGCCCTCGGGCAGGGGCTAACACTGAAGCTTTCTTT. V and J are TRBV3-1 and TRBJ1-1; D is perhaps TRBD1 (6 bases). Germline values: CDR1 LGHDT, CDR2 YNNKEL (reference sequence). Trimming took off 4 bases at V and 2 bases at J, with 14 bases between the two ends. This CDR3 spans 15 amino acids.

This clonotype was seen a handful of times. V usage is TRBV20-1 and J usage is TRBJ2-2, with D possibly matching TRBD2 (5 bases). V shed 0 bases and J shed 4 bases, with 12 bases lying between them. Germline CDR1 reads DFQATT; CDR2 reads SNEGSKA (reference sequence). This CDR3 is 15 amino acids long. Written as DNA, the CDR3 is TGCAGTGCTAGAGATCGGCCGGGGAGCACCGGGGAGCTGTTTTTT. Its translation is CSARDRPGSTGELFF.

This chain's CDR3 is CAWSEGVEQFF. In nucleotides, the CDR3 is TGTGCCTGGAGTGAAGGGGTTGAGCAGTTCTTC. The chain combines TRBV30 with TRBJ2-1; D is possibly TRBD1 (5 bases). The CDR3 has 11 amino acids. V was trimmed by 1 base and J by 9 bases, leaving 7 bases between them. Looked up from germline, CDR1 is GTSNPN and CDR2 is SVGIG (reference sequence).

The chain is built from TRBV7-6 and TRBJ2-3; D is possibly TRBD2 (5 bases). This CDR3 comprises 15 residues. Germline values: CDR1 SGHVS, CDR2 FNYEAQ. V was trimmed by 1 base and J by 1 base, leaving 9 bases between them. This CDR3 is CASSLELRGTDTQYF. CDR3 nucleotides: TGTGCCAGCAGCTTAGAATTGAGGGGCACAGATACGCAGTATTTT.

This clonotype was counted many times. DNA of the CDR3: TGTGCCAGCAGTTACTCGATTTCCAATGAGCAGTTCTTC. Translating gives CASSYSISNEQFF. The chain is built from TRBV6-2 or TRBV6-3 and TRBJ2-1; D unresolved. V dropped 0 bases and J dropped 6 bases, with 6 bases sitting between them. This CDR3 comprises 13 residues. From germline, CDR1 is MNHEY and CDR2 SVGEGT.

This clonotype was found many times. The chain recombines TRBV6-2 or TRBV6-3 with TRBJ2-3; D remains unclear. With 6 bases removed from V and 4 bases from J, the gap between germline ends came to 17 bases. CDR1 is MNHEY, CDR2 SVGEGT, per germline. The CDR3 consists of 15 residues. The CDR3 DNA follows: TGTGCCAGCAGCCCCCGCCTCCGGTCCCCAGATACGCAGTATTTT. Translating it yields CASSPRLRSPDTQYF.

The CDR3 region has the DNA TGTGCCACCAGCCGGGGCTATGAGCAGTTCTTC. It encodes CATSRGYEQFF. V usage is TRBV24-1 and J usage is TRBJ2-1, with D possibly called TRBD1 or TRBD2 (5 bases each). Germline CDR1 and CDR2: KGHDR and SFDVKD. The CDR3 contains 11 residues. Trimming pared 7 bases from V and 8 bases from J, leaving 8 bases between.

This clonotype turned up a few times. The chain combines TRBV6-1 with TRBJ2-1; D tentatively fits TRBD1 or TRBD2 (5 bases each). This CDR3 region has 16 residues. V was shortened by 2 bases and J by 2 bases, with 13 bases between the two germline ends. Germline V lookup: CDR1 MNHNS, CDR2 SASEGT. In DNA, the CDR3 is TGTGCCAGCAGTGAATTAGGACTCAGGGCCTACAATGAGCAGTTCTTC. Protein product: CASSELGLRAYNEQFF.

Judged by abundance, this clonotype is medium-sized. V and J are TRBV6-1 and TRBJ2-2; tentatively, D is TRBD1 or TRBD2 (5 bases each). There are 15 residues in the CDR3. Trimming removed 1 base at V and 1 base at J, with 7 bases between. CDR1 is MNHNS, CDR2 SASEGT, per germline. Here the CDR3 DNA reads TGTGCCAGCAGTGAAGGGGACGGGAACACCGGGGAGCTGTTTTTT. It codes for CASSEGDGNTGELFF.

This clonotype was seen at least ten times. Here the CDR3 omits its conserved ending phenylalanine or tryptophan, so a read error is the likely source. The CDR3: CASSTDGYSPLHC. The CDR3 DNA reads TGTGCCAGCAGCACGGACGGGTATTCACCCCTCCACTGT. This chain links TRBV7-9 with TRBJ1-6; D is unresolved. Germline CDR1 reads SEHNR; CDR2 reads FQNEAQ (reference sequence). The V and J ends lost 5 bases and 8 bases respectively, with 10 bases between them. The CDR3 extends over 13 amino acids.

This clonotype was recorded many times. The chain carries TRBV7-2 and TRBJ1-2; 7 bases are shared with TRBD1. The V and J ends lost 6 bases and 6 bases, in that order; junction bases with no gene match: 10. The CDR3 covers 14 residues. Germline V gene lookup returns CDR1 SGHTA and CDR2 FQGNSA. CDR3 nucleotide sequence: TGTGCCAGCAGTCTCAGTCAAGGGGGCCATGGCTACACCTTC. Protein product: CASSLSQGGHGYTF.

This clonotype showed up many times. The chain couples TRBV5-5 to TRBJ1-2; 11 nucleotides match TRBD1. This CDR3 spans 17 amino acids. Germline trimming cut 4 bases from V and 0 bases from J; bases unmatched to any gene: 8. Germline V gene lookup returns CDR1 SGHKS and CDR2 YYEKEE (reference sequence). The chain's CDR3 is CASSRTGGPMANYGYTF. Written as DNA, the CDR3 is TGTGCCAGCAGCAGGACAGGGGGCCCCATGGCTAACTATGGCTACACCTTC. The full variable domain, rest sourced from reference TRBV5-5 and TRBJ1-2, is DAGVTQSPTHLIKTRGQQVTLRCSPISGHKSVSWYQQVLGQGPQFIFQYYEKEERGRGNFPDRFSARQFPNYSSELNVNALLLGDSALYLCASSRTGGPMANYGYTFGSGTRLTVV.

The sample holds a few counts of this clonotype. The chain joins TRBV7-3 to TRBJ2-1; 11 bases are a match to TRBD2. After removal of 4 bases from V and 3 bases from J, the junction contained 2 bases not matched to a gene. Germline-derived CDR1 and CDR2 are SGHTA and FQGTGA. CDR3 length equals 15 residues. Here the CDR3 DNA reads TGTGCCAGCAGCTCAACTAGCGGGGGCTACAATGAGCAGTTCTTC. Translating gives CASSSTSGGYNEQFF.

This clonotype was seen more than once but under ten times. The chain combines TRBV6-5 with TRBJ2-1; D gene uncertain. Germline lookup yields CDR1 MNHEY and CDR2 SVGAGI. This CDR3 comprises 11 residues. CDR3 DNA sequence: TGTGCGGTTGGGTCCTACAATGAGCAGTTCTTC. It codes for CAVGSYNEQFF.

At least ten counts were recorded for this clonotype. The CDR3 region has the DNA TGCGCCAGCAGTGAGTCGGATAGCGGGACCCCGGAGCTGTTTTTT. This codes for CASSESDSGTPELFF. The gene calls are TRBV10-1 and TRBJ2-2; 8 bases fit TRBD2. The germline gives CDR1 WNHNN, CDR2 SYGVQD (reference sequence). Unmatched junction bases numbered 7, after V lost 0 bases and J lost 10 bases. The CDR3 covers 15 residues.

This clonotype was detected ten times or more. CDR3 bases: TGTGCCAGCAGCTCCCCTAGGGGCGTATTTGGTGAGCAGTTCTTC. It codes for CASSSPRGVFGEQFF. V usage is TRBV7-3 and J usage is TRBJ2-1, with D possibly TRBD1 on 5 matching bases. The CDR3 totals 15 residues. Between the trimmed V and J ends, which lost 4 bases and 9 bases, there was a span of 19 bases. CDR1 and CDR2 (germline): SGHTA, FQGTGA.

V gene TRBV10-1 combines with J gene TRBJ2-1, with 12 positions matching TRBD2. Germline V gene data show CDR1 as WNHNN and CDR2 as SYGVQD (reference sequence). The CDR3 length is 16 residues. V was clipped by 8 bases and J by 6 bases; unmatched bases: 11. Here the CDR3 reads CASGGRLAGAFNEQFF. CDR3 sequence (DNA): TGCGCCAGCGGGGGACGACTAGCGGGGGCGTTCAATGAGCAGTTCTTC.

This sequence joins TRBV29-1 and TRBJ2-3; D is undetermined. The CDR3 spans 13 residues. From germline, CDR1 is SQVTM and CDR2 ANQGSEA. V lost 1 base to trimming and J lost 2 bases, with 7 bases between them. The CDR3 region is CSVEGTVTDTQYF. As DNA, the CDR3 is TGCAGCGTTGAAGGGACCGTCACAGATACGCAGTATTTT.